These 28 T cell receptor beta chains were sequenced from one sample in a study of cytomegalovirus exposure and HLA in healthy donors. Amplification used 60 Vbeta primers and 13 Jbeta primers. Clones were sequenced by immunoSEQ multiplex PCR, and TCRdb holds only the in-frame ones, with some missing. The sample lists a few hundred thousand clones, roughly four fifths occurring once. Sequenced sample: PBMCs. The source of these receptors is a woman aged 50 to 60 in good health and CMV-seropositive.

The chain has TRBV28 and TRBJ1-6, with 7 positions matching TRBD1. The J segment lost 8 bases and the V segment lost 5 bases, leaving 9 bases of the junction unmatched. The CDR3 loop spans 15 amino acids. Germline V CDR1 and CDR2: MDHEN, SYDVKM. The CDR3 nucleotides are TGTGCCAGCAGTCAACAGGGGACCGCTCATTCACCCCTCCACTTT. Its protein is CASSQQGTAHSPLHF.

V and J are TRBV6-5 and TRBJ2-6, with TRBD1 identical over 7 bases. The CDR3 consists of 15 residues. J lost 1 base, V lost 11 bases, and 8 bases had no gene match. The V gene's germline CDR1 is MNHEY and CDR2 SVGAGI. The CDR3 loop reads CAGGDRASGANVLTF. The CDR3 coding sequence is TGTGCCGGGGGAGACAGGGCGTCTGGGGCCAACGTCCTGACTTTC.

This clone was detected only once. This chain uses TRBV2 with TRBJ2-3; no clear D gene. CDR1 is SNHLY, CDR2 FYNNEI, per germline. The CDR3 totals 15 residues. The V end lost 6 bases, the J end lost 2 bases, and 15 bases lay between the germline ends. Written as DNA, the CDR3 is TGTGCCAGCAGGGGTACAGAGTTTCCCACAGATACGCAGTATTTT. Amino acids: CASRGTEFPTDTQYF.

V is TRBV19 and J is TRBJ2-7; the match to TRBD2 covers 8 bases. This CDR3 is built from 15 residues. The ends lost 3 bases at V and 3 bases at J; junction bases unmatched: 7. Per germline, CDR1 LNHDA and CDR2 SQIVND (reference sequence). The CDR3 reads CASSMGSGAVYEQYF. The CDR3 bases are TGTGCCAGTAGTATGGGTAGCGGGGCTGTCTACGAGCAGTACTTC.

The sample holds a few counts of this clone. The V gene is TRBV5-1, the J gene TRBJ1-4; D remains ambiguous. V dropped 0 bases and J dropped 2 bases, with 11 bases sitting between them. The CDR3 consists of 16 residues. CDR1 is SGHRS, CDR2 YFSETQ, per germline. This CDR3 is CASSLGGERTNEKLFF. CDR3 in DNA: TGCGCCAGCAGCTTGGGGGGAGAACGGACTAATGAAAAACTGTTTTTT. Full variable domain (remainder filled in from reference TRBV5-1 and TRBJ1-4): KAGVTQTPRYLIKTRGQQVTLSCSPISGHRSVSWYQQTPGQGLQFLFEYFSETQRNKGNFPGRFSGRQFSNSRSEMNVSTLELGDSALYLCASSLGGERTNEKLFFGSGTQLSVL.

The chain employs TRBV6-5 and TRBJ2-1; D is ambiguous. Germline values: CDR1 MNHEY, CDR2 SVGAGI. The ends were cut back, 0 bases at V and 9 bases at J, with 9 bases in the middle. This CDR3 spans 13 amino acids. DNA of the CDR3: TGTGCCAGCAGTTACTCGAGTCGGAGTGAGCAGTTCTTC. Amino acid sequence: CASSYSSRSEQFF.

The chain combines TRBV19 with TRBJ2-4; 11 bases are shared with TRBD1. The CDR3 runs to 15 residues. The germline V gene has CDR1 LNHDA and CDR2 SQIVND (reference sequence). The trim removed 4 bases at V and 6 bases at J, leaving 5 bases unmatched. This CDR3 reads CASSKVGTGGNIQYF. CDR3 bases: TGTGCCAGTAGTAAAGTTGGGACAGGGGGAAACATTCAGTACTTC.

The rearrangement uses TRBV5-1 and TRBJ2-5; 9 bases fit TRBD1. V was pared by 5 bases and J by 4 bases, with 6 bases of the junction left unmatched. In germline, CDR1 is SGHRS, CDR2 YFSETQ. This CDR3 has 14 amino acids. CDR3: CASRQETGGETQYF. The DNA of the CDR3 is TGCGCCAGCAGACAGGAGACAGGGGGAGAGACCCAGTACTTC.

The CDR3 sequence: CASRWWTLNSYEQYF. CDR3 sequence (DNA): TGTGCAAGTCGCTGGTGGACACTGAACTCCTACGAGCAGTACTTC. J is TRBJ2-7 and V is TRBV12-2; TRBD1 is the table's D call, not checked against the DNA. TRBV12-2 is marked as a pseudogene. CDR3 length equals 15 residues.

The V gene is TRBV19, the J gene TRBJ1-3; tentative D call: TRBD1 (6 bases). Trimming took 8 bases from V and 5 from J, leaving 13 bases between them. This CDR3 contains 13 residues. Germline lookup yields CDR1 LNHDA and CDR2 SQIVND (reference sequence). The chain's CDR3 is CASATGGRNTIYF. CDR3 DNA: TGTGCCAGTGCCACCGGGGGGCGAAACACCATATATTTT.

This clone appeared once. This chain links TRBV4-3 with TRBJ2-1; 10 positions match TRBD2. The V segment lost 3 bases and the J segment 3 bases; nucleotides outside the gene matches: 5. The CDR3 is made up of 16 amino acids. Germline lookup yields CDR1 LGHNA and CDR2 YSLEER. The CDR3 sequence is CASSHATSGDYNEQFF. The DNA for the CDR3 is TGCGCCAGCAGCCATGCAACTAGCGGGGACTACAATGAGCAGTTCTTC.

This rearrangement joins TRBV6-6 to TRBJ2-6; D may be TRBD1 (5 bases). The CDR3 length is 15 residues. Germline V gene data show CDR1 as MNHNY and CDR2 as SVGAGI (reference sequence). The V and J ends lost 5 bases and 2 bases respectively, with 10 bases between them. This CDR3 reads CASSDGHPGANVLTF. The DNA of the CDR3 is TGTGCCAGCAGTGACGGACACCCTGGGGCCAACGTCCTGACTTTC.

The V and J genes are TRBV7-6 and TRBJ1-1, with 7 bases matching TRBD1. The CDR3 is made up of 14 amino acids. The germline CDR1 and CDR2 sequences are SGHVS and FNYEAQ. Trimming at V came to 4 bases and at J to 3 bases, leaving 5 bases not matched to a gene. The CDR3 protein is CASSSRQGYTEAFF. Written as DNA, the CDR3 is TGTGCCAGCAGCTCACGACAGGGATACACTGAAGCTTTCTTT.

The gene calls are TRBV19 and TRBJ1-6, with a tentative D call TRBD1 (6 bases). Trimming stripped 6 bases from V and 6 bases from J, with 12 bases between. CDR3 length: 14 residues. Germline CDR1 and CDR2: LNHDA and SQIVND (reference sequence). In nucleotides, the CDR3 is TGTGCCAGTAGATCCGGGACACCTAATTCACCCCTCCACTTT. Translated: CASRSGTPNSPLHF.

The chain has TRBV5-8 and TRBJ1-5; TRBD1 agrees at 10 bases. Germline lookup yields CDR1 SGHTS and CDR2 YDEGEE. The V gene end was trimmed by 4 bases and the J gene end by 6 bases; junction bases not matched to a gene: 10. This CDR3 has 16 residues. Written as DNA, the CDR3 is TGTGCCAGCAGCCTAGGAGGGACAGGGGCGAGTCAGCCCCAGCATTTT. It specifies CASSLGGTGASQPQHF. Filled out from reference TRBV5-8 and TRBJ1-5, the complete variable domain reads EAGVTQSPTHLIKTRGQQATLRCSPISGHTSVYWYQQALGLGLQFLLWYDEGEERNRGNFPPRFSGRQFPNYSSELNVNALELEDSALYLCASSLGGTGASQPQHFGDGTRLSIL.

The chain has TRBV5-1 and TRBJ1-1, with TRBD1 matching over 10 bases. Per germline, CDR1 SGHRS and CDR2 YFSETQ. The CDR3 runs 16 residues. Trimming at V came to 0 bases and at J to 4 bases, leaving 6 bases not matched to a gene. Here the CDR3 DNA reads TGCGCCAGCAGCTTGGTAGGGACAGGGGTGTTCACTGAAGCTTTCTTT. Protein: CASSLVGTGVFTEAFF.

J is TRBJ1-5 and V is TRBV28, with TRBD1 as a possible D gene (5 bases). This CDR3 region has 17 residues. CDR1 is MDHEN and CDR2 is SYDVKM in the germline V gene. V gave up 2 bases and J gave up 0 bases, with 14 bases separating them. The CDR3 spells CASSLGYNRYSNQPQHF. The CDR3 coding sequence is TGTGCCAGCAGTTTAGGGTATAACAGGTATAGCAATCAGCCCCAGCATTTT.

This clone was seen more than once but under ten times. This chain uses TRBV10-3 with TRBJ2-7; D remains unclear. The V end lost 0 bases, the J end lost 3 bases, and 12 bases lay between the germline ends. Germline V gives CDR1 ENHRY, CDR2 SYGVKD. CDR3 length: 15 amino acids. The CDR3 DNA is TGTGCCATCAGTGAGTCGGCGGAGATCAGCTACGAGCAGTACTTC. Residues: CAISESAEISYEQYF.

V is TRBV5-1 and J is TRBJ1-2; D is uncertain. Germline V gene lookup returns CDR1 SGHRS and CDR2 YFSETQ. This CDR3 has 12 amino acids. Trimming removed 4 bases at V and 8 bases at J, with 12 bases between. CDR3 nucleotide sequence: TGCGCCAGCAGCGCCGAGGGTGACGGCTACACCTTC. This codes for CASSAEGDGYTF.

This clone was picked up one time. The gene calls are TRBV11-2 and TRBJ2-1; TRBD2 matches at 9 bases. Germline V CDR1 and CDR2: SGHAT, FQNNGV. V trimming: 4 bases; J trimming: 4 bases; junction bases outside the gene matches: 11. The CDR3 extends over 17 amino acids. The CDR3 sequence is CASSYDNSGGLYNEQFF. The CDR3, as DNA: TGTGCCAGCAGCTACGACAATAGCGGGGGCCTGTACAATGAGCAGTTCTTC.

The chain has TRBV6-1 and TRBJ2-5, with TRBD1 matching 7 bases. The DNA end lines up better with TRBJ2-7; the J call may be wrong. Germline V gives CDR1 MNHNS, CDR2 SASEGT. This CDR3 region has 13 residues. DNA for the CDR3: TGTGCCAGCAGCGGGACAGCAACCTACGAGCAGTACTTC. The encoded protein is CASSGTATYEQYF.

The chain is built from TRBV4-3 and TRBJ1-1; D call uncertain. The length of the CDR3 is 13 residues. Deletions cut 0 bases from V and 6 bases from J, with 8 bases between. CDR1 is LGHNA, CDR2 YSLEER, per germline. The CDR3 region is CASSQDRGSEAFF. CDR3 coding DNA: TGCGCCAGCAGCCAAGATAGAGGGTCTGAAGCTTTCTTT.

The chain couples TRBV7-6 to TRBJ2-7; 7 bases are shared with TRBD1. The V segment lost 5 bases and the J segment 0 bases; nucleotides outside the gene matches: 10. CDR3 size: 16 residues. The germline gives CDR1 SGHVS, CDR2 FNYEAQ. In DNA form, the CDR3 reads TGTGCCAGCAGCCCCCCCGGGACAGCTTACTCCTACGAGCAGTACTTC. This codes for CASSPPGTAYSYEQYF.

The chain joins TRBV7-9 to TRBJ1-4; 8 bases fit TRBD1. The germline V gene has CDR1 SEHNR and CDR2 FQNEAQ (reference sequence). CDR3 size: 15 residues. Germline trimming cut 5 bases from V and 4 bases from J; bases unmatched to any gene: 6. As DNA, the CDR3 is TGTGCCAGCAGCGCAAGACAGGGGAATAATGAAAAACTGTTTTTT. Translation: CASSARQGNNEKLFF.

The chain has TRBV9 and TRBJ1-2; D might be TRBD1 (5 bases). Germline V gene sequence: CDR1 SGDLS, CDR2 YYNGEE. With 4 bases removed from V and 1 base from J, the gap between germline ends came to 20 bases. This CDR3 comprises 17 residues. The CDR3 loop reads CASSPGGGLILNYGYTF. CDR3 bases: TGTGCCAGCAGCCCAGGTGGGGGGTTAATCCTTAACTATGGCTACACCTTC.

V is TRBV10-3 and J is TRBJ2-3; 8 nucleotides align to TRBD2. CDR1 and CDR2 (germline): ENHRY, SYGVKD. V lost 7 bases to trimming and J lost 1 base; unmatched junction nucleotides: 4. The CDR3 contains 14 residues. CDR3 sequence (DNA): TGTGCCATCACTGAACTAGCGGGCACAGATACGCAGTATTTT. Protein sequence: CAITELAGTDTQYF.

This chain joins TRBV7-6 and TRBJ1-2; D unresolved. Germline V gene lookup returns CDR1 SGHVS and CDR2 FNYEAQ. Trimming took off 5 bases at V and 4 bases at J, with 11 bases between the two ends. The CDR3 length is 13 residues. CDR3 sequence reads: CASSLGLGYGYTF. The CDR3 DNA follows: TGTGCCAGCAGCCTGGGCCTCGGCTATGGCTACACCTTC.

A few counts support this clone. The chain carries TRBV5-6 and TRBJ1-1, with D perhaps TRBD1 (6 bases). CDR3 length: 14 residues. Trimming cost V 4 bases and J 2 bases, with 12 bases left between them. CDR1 is SGHDT, CDR2 YYEEEE, per germline. CDR3 protein: CASSPQGINTEAFF. The CDR3 DNA reads as TGTGCCAGCAGCCCCCAGGGGATTAACACTGAAGCTTTCTTT.